This TCR beta chain appears in the sequencing data of a study of blood T cell repertoires in COVID-19 (TCRdb year 2020). About the investigation overall: The collaborator samples originated in the United States, Italy and Spain and spanned the acute and convalescent phases of COVID-19. The samples were drawn from the first 160 participants of the ongoing ImmuneRACE study and from 950 to 1,500 subjects provided by 6 global collaborators. Where available, HLA class I and class II types were obtained from metadata supplied by the sample provider rather than from assay-based typing. A freely available public database, intended as a resource for researchers studying the immune response to SARS-CoV-2, is where the repertoires were released. The material from the prospective study consisted of cDNA or gDNA derived from T cells, B-cell-depleted T cells, or PBMCs. Nearly every sample came with metadata listing a de-identified subject ID, COVID-19 status, age in years and sex. The dataset comprised deeply sampled blood TCRbeta repertoires from subjects exposed to, actively infected with, or recovered from COVID-19. Study-wide conclusions, independent of this receptor: How much clinical and demographic metadata was included differed by source and by participant, and the metadata was provided uncurated.

A note on this clone: Its antigen remains undetermined. The sample holds no much larger clone one base away, and base qualities are not on file.

Based on the germline V gene (reference sequence), the CDR1 and CDR2 sequences are SGHNT and YYREEE. Trimming accounts for 3 bases at V and 8 bases at J, while the number of junction bases matched to no gene is 14. The CDR3 numbers 16 residues from cysteine through phenylalanine. Here the CDR3 DNA is all that survives: 48 bases in frame from base 1. Participants in the prospective study were aged 18 to 89 years, lived in some 24 United States geographic areas, and enrolled through a virtual design. In the prospective study, participants were assigned to cohorts based on the clinical history participants reported in a screening survey and a study questionnaire. A participant counted as exposed if, within 2 weeks of entering the study, that participant had been in contact with someone who had a PCR-confirmed or clinician-diagnosed COVID-19 case. In the prospective study, mobile phlebotomists collected whole blood, serum and a nasopharyngeal or oropharyngeal swab from each participant. Prospective study participants could optionally give additional blood draws and questionnaires over a 2-month period. Prospective study blood samples were shipped either frozen or at room temperature before DNA extraction.

TCRbeta CDR3 regions were amplified from genomic DNA by means of the immunoSEQ Assay, a bias-controlled multiplex PCR. The authors processed their data as follows. The number of nucleated cells in each sample was estimated by amplification of reference gene primers within the assay. To quantify the absolute abundance of each unique TCRbeta CDR3 rearrangement, sequence reads were collapsed and filtered. For each sample, productive Simpson clonality was calculated as the square root of Simpson's diversity index over productive rearrangements. TCRdb limited this immuneACCESS table to in-frame rearrangements with V and J called. A share of clones is missing; checked studies link under half to unresolved V genes, and the rest is unexplained. V and J calls and clone size come straight from that table; D and trimming were deduced from the DNA. For this sample the table gives more than 200,000 clones, of which roughly 88% were detected only once. The ten largest account for 3% to 4% of the sample.

The sequence derives from a woman aged 25 to 39 who had been exposed to COVID-19. The sequence joins TRBV5-4 to TRBJ1-2; TRBD1 matches 9 bases in the middle. Sequencing was carried out using PBMCs or T cells enriched from blood (not recorded which). The CDR3 amino acid sequence is: CASSSPGTGFGRGYTF. DNA sequence: TGTGCCAGCAGCTCACCCGGGACAGGGTTTGGTAGGGGCTACACCTTC.